A selection of T cell receptor beta chains follows, all from one sample in a study of blood T cell repertoires in COVID-19. Produced via immunoSEQ multiplex PCR; TCRdb's table is partial and in-frame only. The sample holds around 160,000 clones, around 81% seen once. The sequencing input was peripheral blood. All receptors come from a man aged 55-75 years with active or convalescent COVID-19. Each CDR3 is given with its conserved first and last residue. The size of a clone is reported for some rows only, either as once, few or many, or as a class for expanded clones.

CDR3 protein: CASSSRREGTYEQYF
clone size: once
V gene: TRBV28
J gene: TRBJ2-7

CDR3 protein: CASSPGQGRSSEKLFF
clone size: .
V gene: TRBV27
J gene: TRBJ1-4

CDR3 protein: CASSEGTRAGELFF
clone size: .
V gene: TRBV6-1
J gene: TRBJ2-2

CDR3 protein: CASSIGEGTPSYEQYF
clone size: .
V gene: TRBV19
J gene: TRBJ2-7

CDR3 protein: CASSSRLAGATDTQYF
clone size: .
V gene: TRBV28
J gene: TRBJ2-3

CDR3 protein: CASSEEVAGSETQYF
clone size: .
V gene: TRBV2
J gene: TRBJ2-5

CDR3 protein: CASSSTGASRETQYF
clone size: .
V gene: TRBV27
J gene: TRBJ2-5

CDR3 protein: CASRWTGSANEKLFF
clone size: .
V gene: TRBV6-5
J gene: TRBJ1-4

CDR3 protein: CASRSRRGTEAFF
clone size: .
V gene: TRBV19
J gene: TRBJ1-1

CDR3 protein: CASSLGGPNYGYTF
clone size: .
V gene: TRBV7-2
J gene: TRBJ1-2

CDR3 protein: CASSLGAALGRGEKLFF
clone size: .
V gene: TRBV5-1
J gene: TRBJ1-4

CDR3 protein: CASSQDLTGSTEAFF
clone size: .
V gene: TRBV4-1
J gene: TRBJ1-1

CDR3 protein: CASSPTLDRGESPLHF
clone size: .
V gene: TRBV18
J gene: TRBJ1-6

CDR3 protein: CATGSRDRAGADTQYF
clone size: .
V gene: TRBV24-1
J gene: TRBJ2-3

CDR3 protein: CAISDRTSGSSDTQYF
clone size: once
V gene: TRBV10-3
J gene: TRBJ2-3

CDR3 protein: CASRTGTSGSTDTQYF
clone size: .
V gene: TRBV5-6
J gene: TRBJ2-3

CDR3 protein: CASSLGVPGDGETQYF
clone size: .
V gene: TRBV7-2
J gene: TRBJ2-5

CDR3 protein: CASRLWGRSNTEAFF
clone size: few
V gene: TRBV11-1
J gene: TRBJ1-1

CDR3 protein: CASSLDFVVAGELFF
clone size: .
V gene: TRBV5-1
J gene: TRBJ2-2

CDR3 protein: CASSSTGNKYEQYF
clone size: .
V gene: TRBV19
J gene: TRBJ2-7

CDR3 protein: CASSLDPAGELFF
clone size: .
V gene: TRBV11-3
J gene: TRBJ2-2

CDR3 protein: CSAGLGQGPLPYEQYF
clone size: .
V gene: TRBV29-1
J gene: TRBJ2-7

CDR3 protein: CASSGGNNLAYNEQFF
clone size: .
V gene: TRBV5-4
J gene: TRBJ2-1

CDR3 protein: CASSFQGGANQPQHF
clone size: .
V gene: TRBV7-2
J gene: TRBJ1-5

CDR3 protein: CAIGGTRETQYF
clone size: .
V gene: TRBV10-2
J gene: TRBJ2-5

CDR3 protein: CASSDRGDGNSPLHF
clone size: .
V gene: TRBV10-2
J gene: TRBJ1-6

CDR3 protein: CASSDLGVTNEKLFF
clone size: .
V gene: TRBV6-1
J gene: TRBJ1-4

CDR3 protein: CASSSASGPMGYTF
clone size: .
V gene: TRBV3-1/TRBV3-2
J gene: TRBJ1-2

CDR3 protein: CASSERDRVSGNEQFF
clone size: .
V gene: TRBV6-1
J gene: TRBJ2-1

CDR3 protein: CASLGQGWGYTF
clone size: few
V gene: TRBV28
J gene: TRBJ1-2

CDR3 protein: CASSPRDSDYGYTF
clone size: once
V gene: TRBV11-2
J gene: TRBJ1-2

CDR3 protein: CASSYTQVEAFF
clone size: .
V gene: TRBV2
J gene: TRBJ1-1

CDR3 protein: CASSLGQGGEAFF
clone size: .
V gene: TRBV3-1/TRBV3-2
J gene: TRBJ1-1

CDR3 protein: CASSTGLAGWEQYF
clone size: few
V gene: TRBV11-2
J gene: TRBJ2-7

CDR3 protein: CASSPRDAGPNRGMNTEAFF
clone size: .
V gene: TRBV18
J gene: TRBJ1-1

CDR3 protein: CASSLRRGYEQYF
clone size: .
V gene: TRBV12-3/TRBV12-4
J gene: TRBJ2-7

CDR3 protein: CASSGPGTQPQHF
clone size: .
V gene: TRBV7-8
J gene: TRBJ1-5

CDR3 protein: CASSTGERPYNEQFF
clone size: few
V gene: TRBV7-6
J gene: TRBJ2-1

CDR3 protein: CASSKGREEETQYF
clone size: .
V gene: TRBV21-1
J gene: TRBJ2-5

CDR3 protein: CASSLTSGGAGELFF
clone size: .
V gene: TRBV5-1
J gene: TRBJ2-2

CDR3 protein: CASSYTAGRQTDTQYF
clone size: .
V gene: TRBV3-1/TRBV3-2
J gene: TRBJ2-3

CDR3 protein: CASSLTGPSNTGELFF
clone size: once
V gene: TRBV5-1
J gene: TRBJ2-2

CDR3 protein: CASSQDQGYNEQFF
clone size: .
V gene: TRBV3-1/TRBV3-2
J gene: TRBJ2-1

CDR3 protein: CASSLAEGLAGAYNEQFF
clone size: .
V gene: TRBV7-9
J gene: TRBJ2-1

CDR3 protein: CASSVFQGRGTEAFF
clone size: .
V gene: TRBV9
J gene: TRBJ1-1

CDR3 protein: CSVATGWGNQPQHF
clone size: .
V gene: TRBV29-1
J gene: TRBJ1-5

CDR3 protein: CASSPRPPGDTEAFF
clone size: .
V gene: TRBV2
J gene: TRBJ1-1

CDR3 protein: CSVFPGGQETQYF
clone size: .
V gene: TRBV29-1
J gene: TRBJ2-5

CDR3 protein: CASSFLAEYQETQYF
clone size: once
V gene: TRBV5-1
J gene: TRBJ2-5

CDR3 protein: CASSPLPSQGTNEKLFF
clone size: .
V gene: TRBV18
J gene: TRBJ1-4

CDR3 protein: CASSLAESEVAGTYEQYF
clone size: .
V gene: TRBV5-1
J gene: TRBJ2-7